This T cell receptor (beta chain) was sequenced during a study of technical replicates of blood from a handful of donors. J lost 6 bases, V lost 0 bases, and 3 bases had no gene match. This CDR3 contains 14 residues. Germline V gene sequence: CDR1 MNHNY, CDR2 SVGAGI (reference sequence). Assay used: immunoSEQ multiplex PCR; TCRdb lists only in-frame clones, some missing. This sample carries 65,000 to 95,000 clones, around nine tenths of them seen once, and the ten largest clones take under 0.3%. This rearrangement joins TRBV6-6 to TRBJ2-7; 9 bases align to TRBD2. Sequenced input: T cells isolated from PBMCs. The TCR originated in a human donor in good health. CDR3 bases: TGTGCCAGCAGTTACTCGATAGCGGGAGTCGAGCAGTACTTC. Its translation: CASSYSIAGVEQYF.